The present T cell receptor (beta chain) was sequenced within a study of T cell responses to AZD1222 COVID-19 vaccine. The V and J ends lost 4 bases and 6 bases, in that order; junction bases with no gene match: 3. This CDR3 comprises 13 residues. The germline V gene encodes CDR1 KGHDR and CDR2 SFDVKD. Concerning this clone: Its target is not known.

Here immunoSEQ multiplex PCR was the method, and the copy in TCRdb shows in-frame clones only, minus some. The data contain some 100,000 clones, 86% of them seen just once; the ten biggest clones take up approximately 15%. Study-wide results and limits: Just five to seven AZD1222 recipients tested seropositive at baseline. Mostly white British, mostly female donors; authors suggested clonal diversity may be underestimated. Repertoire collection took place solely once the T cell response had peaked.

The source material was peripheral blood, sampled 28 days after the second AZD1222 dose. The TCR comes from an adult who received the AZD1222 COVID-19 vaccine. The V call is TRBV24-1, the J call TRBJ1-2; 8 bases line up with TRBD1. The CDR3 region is CATSEGQGDGYTF. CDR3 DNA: TGTGCCACCAGTGAAGGACAGGGTGATGGCTACACCTTC.